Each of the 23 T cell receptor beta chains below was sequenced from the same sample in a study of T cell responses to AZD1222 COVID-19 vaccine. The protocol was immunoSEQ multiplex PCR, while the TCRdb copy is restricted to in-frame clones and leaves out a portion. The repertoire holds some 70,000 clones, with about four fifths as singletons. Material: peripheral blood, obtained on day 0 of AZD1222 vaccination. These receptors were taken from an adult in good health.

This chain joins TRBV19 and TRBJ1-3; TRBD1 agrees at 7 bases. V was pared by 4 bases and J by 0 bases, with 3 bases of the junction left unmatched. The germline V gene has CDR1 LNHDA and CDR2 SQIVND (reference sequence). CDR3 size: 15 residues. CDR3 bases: TGTGCCAGTAGTACCGACAGGGACTCTGGAAACACCATATATTTT. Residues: CASSTDRDSGNTIYF. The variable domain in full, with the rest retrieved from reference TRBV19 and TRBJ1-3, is DGGITQSPKYLFRKEGQNVTLSCEQNLNHDAMYWYRQDPGQGLRLIYYSQIVNDFQKGDIAEGYSVSREKKESFPLTVTSAQKNPTAFYLCASSTDRDSGNTIYFGEGSWLTVV.

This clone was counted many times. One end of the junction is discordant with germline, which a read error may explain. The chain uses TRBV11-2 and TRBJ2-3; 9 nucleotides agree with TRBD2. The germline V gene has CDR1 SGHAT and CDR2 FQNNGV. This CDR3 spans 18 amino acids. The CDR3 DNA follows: TGTGCCAGCAGGTTAGCTTCTAGCGGGGCTTCGGGCCCAGATACGCAGTATTTT. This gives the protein CASRLASSGASGPDTQYF. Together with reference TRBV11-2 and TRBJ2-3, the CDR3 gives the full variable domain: EAGVAQSPRYKIIEKRQSVAFWCNPISGHATLYWYQQILGQGPKLLIQFQNNGVVDDSQLPKDRFSAERLKGVDSTLKIQPAKLEDSAVYLCASRLASSGASGPDTQYFGPGTRLTVL.

The CDR3 sequence: CASSIQGYSTEAFF. In DNA form, the CDR3 reads TGTGCCAGCAGCATCCAGGGGTATAGCACTGAAGCTTTCTTT. This chain links TRBV14 with TRBJ1-1; TRBD1 might be the D (6 bases). Germline assignment: CDR1 SGHDN and CDR2 FVKESK. The CDR3 loop spans 14 amino acids. V was shortened by 5 bases and J by 4 bases, with 14 bases between the two germline ends.

CDR3: CASSIGGALTDTQYF. The CDR3, as DNA: TGTGCCAGTAGTATAGGGGGGGCCCTCACAGATACGCAGTATTTT. V gene TRBV19 combines with J gene TRBJ2-3; TRBD1 or TRBD2 may be the D gene (6 bases each). Germline lookup yields CDR1 LNHDA and CDR2 SQIVND (reference sequence). V lost 1 base and J 2 bases, leaving 10 bases between the germline ends. The CDR3 runs 15 residues.

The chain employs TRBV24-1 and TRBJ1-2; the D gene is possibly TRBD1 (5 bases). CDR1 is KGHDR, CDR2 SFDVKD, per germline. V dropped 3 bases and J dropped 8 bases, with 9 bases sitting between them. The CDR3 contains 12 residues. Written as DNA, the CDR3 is TGTGCCACCAGTGATCAGGGTCAGGGCTACACCTTC. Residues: CATSDQGQGYTF.

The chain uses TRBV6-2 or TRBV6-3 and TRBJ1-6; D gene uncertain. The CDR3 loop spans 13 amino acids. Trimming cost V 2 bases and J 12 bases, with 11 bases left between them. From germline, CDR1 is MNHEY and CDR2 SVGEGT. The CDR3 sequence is CASSYLGVLPLHF. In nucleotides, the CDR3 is TGTGCCAGCAGTTACCTTGGGGTTTTACCCCTCCACTTT.

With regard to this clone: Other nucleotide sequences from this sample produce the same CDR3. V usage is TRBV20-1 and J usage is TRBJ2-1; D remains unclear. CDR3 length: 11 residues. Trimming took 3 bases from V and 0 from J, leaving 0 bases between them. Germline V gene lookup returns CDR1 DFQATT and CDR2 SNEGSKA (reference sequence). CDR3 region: CSASSYNEQFF. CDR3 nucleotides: TGCAGTGCTAGCTCCTACAATGAGCAGTTCTTC.

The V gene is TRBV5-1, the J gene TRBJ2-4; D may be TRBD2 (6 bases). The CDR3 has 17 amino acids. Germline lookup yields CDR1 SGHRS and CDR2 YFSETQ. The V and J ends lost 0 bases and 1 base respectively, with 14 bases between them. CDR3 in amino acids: CASSLGGWGDAKNIQYF. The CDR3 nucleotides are TGCGCCAGCAGCTTGGGAGGGTGGGGGGACGCCAAAAACATTCAGTACTTC.

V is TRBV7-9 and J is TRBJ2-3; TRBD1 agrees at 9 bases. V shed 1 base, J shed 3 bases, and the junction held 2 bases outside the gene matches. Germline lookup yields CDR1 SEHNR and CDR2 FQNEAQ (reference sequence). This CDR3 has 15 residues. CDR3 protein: CASSLGGQGTDTQYF. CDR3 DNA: TGTGCCAGCAGCTTAGGGGGACAGGGTACAGATACGCAGTATTTT. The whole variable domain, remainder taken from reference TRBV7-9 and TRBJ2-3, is DTGVSQNPRHKITKRGQNVTFRCDPISEHNRLYWYRQTLGQGPEFLTYFQNEAQLEKSRLLSDRFSAERPKGSFSTLEIQRTEQGDSAMYLCASSLGGQGTDTQYFGPGTRLTVL.

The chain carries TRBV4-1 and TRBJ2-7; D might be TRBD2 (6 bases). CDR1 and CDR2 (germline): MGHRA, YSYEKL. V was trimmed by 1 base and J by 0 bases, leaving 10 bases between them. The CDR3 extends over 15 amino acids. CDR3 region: CASSQAAGLSYEQYF. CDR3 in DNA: TGCGCCAGCAGCCAAGCGGCGGGACTCTCCTACGAGCAGTACTTC.

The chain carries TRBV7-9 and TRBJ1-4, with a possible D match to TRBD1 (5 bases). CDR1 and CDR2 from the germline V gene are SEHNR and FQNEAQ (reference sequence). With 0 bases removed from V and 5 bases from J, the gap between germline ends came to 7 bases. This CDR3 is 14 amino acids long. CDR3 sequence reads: CASSLAAGNEKLFF. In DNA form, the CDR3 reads TGTGCCAGCAGCTTAGCGGCAGGGAATGAAAAACTGTTTTTT.

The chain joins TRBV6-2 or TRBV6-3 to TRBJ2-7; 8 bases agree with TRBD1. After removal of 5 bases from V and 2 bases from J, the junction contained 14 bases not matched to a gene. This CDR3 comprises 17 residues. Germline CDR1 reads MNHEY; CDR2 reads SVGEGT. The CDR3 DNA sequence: TGTGCCAGCAGTCAAGACAGGGGTCCATCGGGGACCTACGAGCAGTACTTC. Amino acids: CASSQDRGPSGTYEQYF.

In DNA form, the CDR3 reads TGTGCCAGCACCGGGGTAGGAAATGAGCAGTTCTTC. This gives the protein CASTGVGNEQFF. The chain uses TRBV6-6 and TRBJ2-1; D may be TRBD2 (5 bases). The CDR3 spans 12 residues. Trimming took 7 bases from V and 7 from J, leaving 11 bases between them. CDR1 is MNHNY and CDR2 is SVGAGI in the germline V gene (reference sequence).

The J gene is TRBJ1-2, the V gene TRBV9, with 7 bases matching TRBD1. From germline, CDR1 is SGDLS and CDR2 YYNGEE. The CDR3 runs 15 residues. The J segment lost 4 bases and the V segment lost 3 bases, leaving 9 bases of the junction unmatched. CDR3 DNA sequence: TGTGCCAGCAGCGACCACAAAGGGGGCCTCTATGGCTACACCTTC. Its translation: CASSDHKGGLYGYTF.

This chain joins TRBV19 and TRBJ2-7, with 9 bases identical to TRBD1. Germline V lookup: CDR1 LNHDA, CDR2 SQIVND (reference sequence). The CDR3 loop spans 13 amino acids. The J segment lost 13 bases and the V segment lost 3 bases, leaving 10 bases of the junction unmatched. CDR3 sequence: CASSIPGTGSVYF. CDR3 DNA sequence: TGTGCCAGTAGTATCCCGGGGACAGGGTCGGTATACTTC. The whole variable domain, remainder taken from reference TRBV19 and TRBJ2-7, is DGGITQSPKYLFRKEGQNVTLSCEQNLNHDAMYWYRQDPGQGLRLIYYSQIVNDFQKGDIAEGYSVSREKKESFPLTVTSAQKNPTAFYLCASSIPGTGSVYFGPGTRLTVT.

Here the CDR3 DNA reads TGTGCCAGCAGCTTGGACCTAAACGGGGAGCTGTTTTTT. This sequence encodes CASSLDLNGELFF. The chain carries TRBV5-5 and TRBJ2-2; no clear D gene. Per germline, CDR1 SGHKS and CDR2 YYEKEE (reference sequence). V lost 0 bases, J lost 7 bases, and 7 bases lay in between. The CDR3 is made up of 13 amino acids.

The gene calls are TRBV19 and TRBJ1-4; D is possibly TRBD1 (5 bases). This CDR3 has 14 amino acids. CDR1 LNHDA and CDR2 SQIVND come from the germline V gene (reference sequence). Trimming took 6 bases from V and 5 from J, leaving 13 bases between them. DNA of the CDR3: TGTGCCAGTAGACCCCGGGGGGGGAATGAAAAACTGTTTTTT. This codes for CASRPRGGNEKLFF.

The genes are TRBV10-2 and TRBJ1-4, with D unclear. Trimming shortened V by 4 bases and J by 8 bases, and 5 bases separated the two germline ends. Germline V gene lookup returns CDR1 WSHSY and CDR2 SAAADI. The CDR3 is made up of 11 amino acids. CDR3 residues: CASSAGEKLFF. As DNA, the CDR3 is TGCGCCAGCAGTGCGGGGGAAAAACTGTTTTTT.

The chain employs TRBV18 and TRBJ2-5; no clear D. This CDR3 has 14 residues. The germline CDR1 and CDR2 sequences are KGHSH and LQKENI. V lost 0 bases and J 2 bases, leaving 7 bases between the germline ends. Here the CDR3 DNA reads TGTGCCAGCTCACCACCGTTGCAGCAAGAGACCCAGTACTTC. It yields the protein CASSPPLQQETQYF.

The DNA of the CDR3 is TGCGCCAGCAGCCACGGATGGAACACTGAAGCTTTCTTT. As protein: CASSHGWNTEAFF. The chain combines TRBV4-3 with TRBJ1-1; unclear D gene. Looked up from germline, CDR1 is LGHNA and CDR2 is YSLEER. The V end was cut by 3 bases, the J end by 1 base, with 6 bases between. This CDR3 has 13 residues.

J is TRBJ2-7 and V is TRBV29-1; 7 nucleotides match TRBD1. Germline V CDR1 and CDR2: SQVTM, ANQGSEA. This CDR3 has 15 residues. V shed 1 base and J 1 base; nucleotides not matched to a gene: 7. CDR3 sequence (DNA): TGCAGCGTTGAAGTTGACGGGACAGCGTCCTACGAGCAGTACTTC. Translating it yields CSVEVDGTASYEQYF.

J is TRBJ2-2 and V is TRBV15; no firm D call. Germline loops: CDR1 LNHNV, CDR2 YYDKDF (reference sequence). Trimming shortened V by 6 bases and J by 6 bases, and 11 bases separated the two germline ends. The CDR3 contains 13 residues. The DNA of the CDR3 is TGTGCCACCAGGGCAGGAACATCCGGGGAGCTGTTTTTT. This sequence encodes CATRAGTSGELFF.

CDR3 nucleotides: TGTGCCAGCAGCTTGCGTACTCATAATAGCCGCAATGAGCAGTTCTTC. Translation: CASSLRTHNSRNEQFF. The V and J genes are TRBV5-6 and TRBJ2-1, with unresolved D. Between the trimmed V and J ends, which lost 1 base and 6 bases, there was a span of 17 bases. Germline V gives CDR1 SGHDT, CDR2 YYEEEE. The CDR3 extends over 16 amino acids.